Below, 22 T cell receptor beta chains from the same sample are listed, as sequenced in a study of molecular identifiers for immune sequencing clone quantification. Using its own MiXCR run on the PCR reads, TCRdb lists one record per CDR3 protein. Of about 640,000 distinct CDR3 sequences in the sample, just under 20% were seen once. The sequenced material came from naive CD8+ T cells from blood, with Jurkat cell RNA spiked in. Documented subset: FACS-sorted CD8+CD4-CCR7+CD45RA+ naive T cells. The receptors come from a human donor in good health. Some libraries in this study had Jurkat cell RNA spiked in.

This clonotype has a handful of counts. The chain recombines TRBV7-9 with TRBJ1-2; D might be TRBD1 (6 bases). Deletions cut 1 base from V and 7 bases from J, with 13 bases between. This CDR3 has 14 amino acids. Germline CDR1 SEHNR, CDR2 FQNEAQ (reference sequence). The CDR3 spells CASSLDWTDAGYTF. The DNA for the CDR3 is TGTGCCAGCAGCTTAGATTGGACAGATGCTGGCTACACCTTC.

This clonotype was detected only a few times. The J gene is TRBJ2-5, the V gene TRBV28, with 13 nucleotides matching TRBD2. CDR1 is MDHEN, CDR2 SYDVKM, per germline. V was pared by 7 bases and J by 4 bases, with 3 bases of the junction left unmatched. The CDR3 has 14 residues. CDR3: CASTGLAGSETQYF. The CDR3 DNA reads TGTGCCAGCACGGGACTAGCGGGGTCAGAGACCCAGTACTTC.

Notes on this clonotype: A much larger clonotype is one base distant, so this may be a read error. The gene calls are TRBV5-1 and TRBJ2-7; weak D call: TRBD2 (5 bases). The germline V gene encodes CDR1 SGHRS and CDR2 YFSETQ. The CDR3 has 17 amino acids. Trimming pared 5 bases from V and 2 bases from J, leaving 23 bases between. CDR3 sequence: CASRLGNIGVDAYEQYF. The CDR3 DNA reads as TGCGCCAGCAGGCTGGGCAACATCGGGGTTGACGCCTACGAGCAGTACTTC. Based on the CDR3 plus reference TRBV5-1 and TRBJ2-7, the full variable domain is KAGVTQTPRYLIKTRGQQVTLSCSPISGHRSVSWYQQTPGQGLQFLFEYFSETQRNKGNFPGRFSGRQFSNSRSEMNVSTLELGDSALYLCASRLGNIGVDAYEQYFGPGTRLTVT.

This clonotype was found many times. CDR3 DNA: TGCGCCAGCAGCAAAAACGCGGGGGCCGGCACAGATACGCAGTATTTT. Translation gives CASSKNAGAGTDTQYF. The chain has TRBV4-3 and TRBJ2-3; perhaps TRBD2 as D (7 bases). The germline CDR1 and CDR2 sequences are LGHNA and YSLEER. Between the trimmed V and J ends, which lost 5 bases and 1 base, there was a span of 16 bases. This CDR3 has 16 amino acids.

This clonotype was observed at least ten times. The chain has TRBV7-8 and TRBJ2-3, with 9 bases matching TRBD2. The CDR3 totals 17 residues. The J segment lost 8 bases and the V segment lost 2 bases, leaving 14 bases of the junction unmatched. Germline lookup yields CDR1 SGHVS and CDR2 FQNEAQ. The CDR3 nucleotides are TGTGCCAGCAGCTTAAACAAAGTCGGACTAGCGATTAGTACGCAGTATTTT. Translation gives CASSLNKVGLAISTQYF.

The chain uses TRBV10-1 and TRBJ1-1; D possibly corresponds to TRBD1 (6 bases). The V gene's germline CDR1 is WNHNN and CDR2 SYGVQD (reference sequence). This CDR3 region has 12 residues. With 8 bases removed from V and 4 bases from J, the gap between germline ends came to 11 bases. CDR3 sequence: CASPTRGTEAFF. The CDR3 coding sequence is TGCGCCAGCCCCACCAGGGGCACTGAAGCTTTCTTT.

This clonotype was observed a handful of times. The chain recombines TRBV6-6 with TRBJ2-7; TRBD1 might be the D (5 bases). Trimming left V 1 base short and J 3 bases short, with 13 bases between. This CDR3 comprises 15 residues. The germline gives CDR1 MNHNY, CDR2 SVGAGI (reference sequence). CDR3 loop: CASSYWGSESYEQYF. The CDR3 DNA reads as TGTGCCAGCAGTTACTGGGGCAGTGAAAGCTACGAGCAGTACTTC.

There are many counts of this clonotype. The V and J genes are TRBV6-2 or TRBV6-3 and TRBJ2-7; D not certain. The CDR3 covers 11 residues. V was clipped by 6 bases and J by 2 bases, with 5 bases between them. Germline CDR1 MNHEY, CDR2 SVGEGT. The CDR3 DNA follows: TGTGCCAGCAGCCGGACCTACGAGCAGTACTTC. This translates into CASSRTYEQYF.

With regard to this clonotype: It may be a read error: a sequence one base away is much more abundant. This sequence joins TRBV4-1 and TRBJ1-2; a possible D gene is TRBD1 (6 bases). The CDR3 contains 15 residues. CDR1 MGHRA and CDR2 YSYEKL come from the germline V gene. With 0 bases removed from V and 2 bases from J, the gap between germline ends came to 10 bases. Here the CDR3 DNA reads TGCGCCAGCAGCCAAGAAGCGGGGGCGAACTATGGCTACACCTTC. Translating it yields CASSQEAGANYGYTF.

The sample holds many counts of this clonotype. The V gene is TRBV29-1, the J gene TRBJ2-1; 8 nucleotides align to TRBD2. V gave up 6 bases and J gave up 8 bases; unmatched junction bases: 12. From germline, CDR1 is SQVTM and CDR2 ANQGSEA. The CDR3 totals 14 residues. The CDR3 here is CSVSGTRTKDEQFF. The CDR3 DNA reads TGCAGCGTATCCGGGACTAGAACTAAGGATGAGCAGTTCTTC.

This clonotype was observed a single time. A much larger clone lies one base from this, so it may be a read error. The rearrangement joins TRBV6-5 to TRBJ2-7; TRBD2 matches at 7 bases. This CDR3 is 14 amino acids long. CDR1 is MNHEY, CDR2 SVGAGI, per germline. The trim removed 5 bases at V and 5 bases at J, leaving 9 bases unmatched. This CDR3 reads CASSTRTSVHEQYF. CDR3 bases: TGTGCCAGCAGTACTAGGACTAGTGTCCACGAGCAGTACTTC.

In its sample, this clonotype was seen many times. The chain joins TRBV30 to TRBJ2-2, with no clear D. Per the germline V gene, CDR1 is GTSNPN and CDR2 is SVGIG (reference sequence). CDR3 length equals 12 residues. V was cut by 0 bases and J by 4 bases, with 3 bases left in between. The CDR3 loop is CAWSVVTGELFF. The CDR3 DNA sequence: TGTGCCTGGAGTGTCGTCACCGGGGAGCTGTTTTTT.

This clonotype was observed many times. The rearrangement links TRBV3-1 to TRBJ2-3, with TRBD2 identical over 13 bases. Looked up from germline, CDR1 is LGHDT and CDR2 is YNNKEL (reference sequence). Trimming cost V 2 bases and J 0 bases; bases outside gene matches: 11. This CDR3 contains 20 residues. In DNA, the CDR3 is TGTGCCAGCAGCCAACTCGTCCCGGGACTAGCGGGGACTAGCACAGATACGCAGTATTTT. This encodes CASSQLVPGLAGTSTDTQYF.

This clonotype was seen at least ten times. V and J are TRBV27 and TRBJ2-7, with D perhaps TRBD2 (6 bases). Germline CDR1 is MNHEY and CDR2 is SMNVEV (reference sequence). CDR3 length: 14 amino acids. With 2 bases removed from V and 2 bases from J, the gap between germline ends came to 10 bases. CDR3: CASSLTGETYEQYF. CDR3 DNA: TGTGCCAGCAGTTTAACGGGGGAGACCTACGAGCAGTACTTC.

On this clonotype itself: A single base separates this from a much larger clone, so it may be a read error. The chain is built from TRBV27 and TRBJ1-5; D is unclear. Trimming cost V 4 bases and J 5 bases, with 9 bases left between them. This CDR3 region has 13 residues. Germline CDR1 is MNHEY and CDR2 is SMNVEV (reference sequence). In DNA, the CDR3 is TGTGCCAGCAGTTCGGGCCTCGATCAGCCCCAGCATTTT. Translated, it gives CASSSGLDQPQHF.

This clonotype was seen ten or more times. This chain uses TRBV28 with TRBJ1-4; possible D gene TRBD1, 5 bases. Trimming stripped 6 bases from V and 15 bases from J, with 26 bases between. CDR3 length: 15 residues. The germline V gene has CDR1 MDHEN and CDR2 SYDVKM. Here the CDR3 DNA reads TGTGCCAGCAGCCCCGGGCGGGGGGACCCTGAAGGAATGTTTTTT. Encoded protein: CASSPGRGDPEGMFF.

V gene TRBV4-2 combines with J gene TRBJ1-1, with D tentatively TRBD1 (5 bases). CDR3 length equals 13 residues. Trimming shortened V by 1 base and J by 6 bases, and 9 bases separated the two germline ends. Germline assignment: CDR1 LGHNA and CDR2 YNFKEQ. For the CDR3, the DNA is TGTGCCAGCAGCCAAGTAGCGGGGGCTGAAGCTTTCTTT. This codes for CASSQVAGAEAFF.

This clonotype was recorded many times. The V gene is TRBV5-5, the J gene TRBJ2-7, with 8 bases identical to TRBD2. V lost 2 bases and J lost 1; bases outside the gene matches: 2. This CDR3 is 14 amino acids long. From germline, CDR1 is SGHKS and CDR2 YYEKEE (reference sequence). For the CDR3, the DNA is TGTGCCAGCAGCTTAGGGACTAGGTCCTACGAGCAGTACTTC. Translated: CASSLGTRSYEQYF. The entire variable domain, with the rest obtained from reference TRBV5-5 and TRBJ2-7, is as follows: DAGVTQSPTHLIKTRGQQVTLRCSPISGHKSVSWYQQVLGQGPQFIFQYYEKEERGRGNFPDRFSARQFPNYSSELNVNALLLGDSALYLCASSLGTRSYEQYFGPGTRLTVT.

This clonotype has ten or more counts. This chain uses TRBV4-3 with TRBJ2-1; 8 bases are a match to TRBD1. Germline CDR1 LGHNA, CDR2 YSLEER. Losses at the gene ends were 4 bases for V and 0 bases for J; bases not matched to a gene: 2. The CDR3 runs 15 residues. This CDR3 reads CASSRDRTSYNEQFF. The CDR3 DNA follows: TGCGCCAGCAGCCGGGACAGGACCTCCTACAATGAGCAGTTCTTC.

The sample holds a few counts of this clonotype. A read error may be the cause here, since a much bigger clone is one base away. As DNA, the CDR3 is TGTGCCAGCAGTTTAGGGTACGGGAACACTGAAGCTTTCTTT. This translates into CASSLGYGNTEAFF. The chain joins TRBV28 to TRBJ1-1; D is uncertain. The CDR3 is made up of 14 amino acids. Looked up from germline, CDR1 is MDHEN and CDR2 is SYDVKM. Between the trimmed V and J ends, which lost 2 bases and 1 base, there was a span of 8 bases. Combining the CDR3 with reference TRBV28 and TRBJ1-1 gives the whole variable domain DVKVTQSSRYLVKRTGEKVFLECVQDMDHENMFWYRQDPGLGLRLIYFSYDVKMKEKGDIPEGYSVSREKKERFSLILESASTNQTSMYLCASSLGYGNTEAFFGQGTRLTVV.

This clonotype has ten or more counts. This rearrangement joins TRBV6-2 or TRBV6-3 to TRBJ2-1, with TRBD2 identical over 8 bases. The V gene's germline CDR1 is MNHEY and CDR2 SVGEGT. This CDR3 has 15 residues. J gave up 7 bases and V 7 bases, and 12 bases lay outside the gene matches. For the CDR3, the DNA is TGTGCCAGCACCCGCCGAAGCCGGGAGGGTAATGAGCAGTTCTTC. It is translated as CASTRRSREGNEQFF.

This clonotype was observed a handful of times. V gene TRBV13 combines with J gene TRBJ2-5; possibly TRBD1 for D (5 bases). In germline, CDR1 is PRHDT, CDR2 FYEKMQ (reference sequence). The CDR3 totals 14 residues. V was trimmed by 2 bases and J by 4 bases, leaving 11 bases between them. The CDR3 sequence: CASSLKPGRETQYF. The CDR3 DNA follows: TGTGCCAGCAGCTTAAAACCAGGGCGAGAGACCCAGTACTTC. Complete variable domain (other parts from reference TRBV13 and TRBJ2-5): AAGVIQSPRHLIKEKRETATLKCYPIPRHDTVYWYQQGPGQDPQFLISFYEKMQSDKGSIPDRFSAQQFSDYHSELNMSSLELGDSALYFCASSLKPGRETQYFGPGTRLLVL.